This passage covers 21 T cell receptor beta chains from one sample sequenced in a study of human CD8 memory T cell subsets (dated by TCRdb to 2020 to 2022). The sequencer was a NextSeq 550. A Human TCR Profiling Kit was used to prepare UMI-labeled 5' RACE TCRbeta libraries. One entry per CDR3 protein sequence results from the TCRdb reprocessing of the reads, with DNA left out. The table kept for this sample lists roughly 5,700 distinct CDR3 sequences. The ten largest clones take up about 29% of the sample. The sequencing sample was made of CD8+ effector memory T cells (TEM) sorted from PBMCs. The sample's cell subset or site label, decoded: effector memory CD8 T cells, CCR7- CD45RO+ CD95+. The receptor set was obtained from a human donor in good health.

The chain carries TRBV19 and TRBJ2-7; lacking DNA, the TRBD1 call made by TCRdb goes unchecked. The germline V gene encodes CDR1 LNHDA and CDR2 SQIVND (reference sequence). The CDR3 sequence is 15 residues long. The CDR3 reads CASSYRASSSYEQYF.

This clonotype is identified as medium-sized from frequency. The V call is TRBV10-3, the J call TRBJ2-3; with no DNA, the TCRdb D assignment of TRBD2 cannot be verified. The CDR3 runs to 16 residues. Germline assignment: CDR1 ENHRY and CDR2 SYGVKD. The chain's CDR3 is CAISTTSGRTTDTQYF.

J is TRBJ2-5 and V is TRBV4-3; TCRdb reports TRBD1, a call that lacks DNA to check it against. CDR1 is LGHNA and CDR2 is YSLEER in the germline V gene. The CDR3 runs to 15 residues. This chain's CDR3 is CASSQDSGPRETQYF.

Judged by frequency, this clonotype is medium-sized. The chain joins TRBV7-2 to TRBJ2-7; the TCRdb D gene call, TRBD1, has no DNA to confirm it. The CDR3 length is 12 residues. Per the germline V gene, CDR1 is SGHTA and CDR2 is FQGNSA. CDR3 amino acids: CASSLTAYEQYF.

The chain is built from TRBV11-2 and TRBJ2-7; TCRdb's D gene call, TRBD1, goes unchecked for lack of DNA. Germline V gene lookup returns CDR1 SGHAT and CDR2 FQNNGV. The CDR3 extends over 16 amino acids. CDR3 sequence: CASSSYRDTGSYEQYF.

This chain connects TRBV20-1 to TRBJ1-1; TCRdb picks TRBD1, but there is no DNA to check that call. Germline lookup yields CDR1 DFQATT and CDR2 SNEGSKA (reference sequence). The CDR3 is made up of 12 amino acids. CDR3 region: CSARDQGTEAFF.

This sequence joins TRBV7-9 and TRBJ2-5; the D gene TCRdb calls, TRBD1, cannot be checked with no DNA. The CDR3 spans 16 residues. Germline V gene lookup returns CDR1 SEHNR and CDR2 FQNEAQ (reference sequence). The CDR3 protein is CASSGTTGTLKETQYF.

The chain combines TRBV19 with TRBJ2-1; there is no DNA to check the TCRdb D call of TRBD1. This CDR3 has 14 residues. The germline gives CDR1 LNHDA, CDR2 SQIVND (reference sequence). CDR3 region: CASSTHRQIDEQFF.

The rearrangement uses TRBV24-1 and TRBJ1-4. From germline, CDR1 is KGHDR and CDR2 SFDVKD. This CDR3 has 13 residues. The CDR3 here is CATSAASSEKLFF.

V usage is TRBV6-4 and J usage is TRBJ2-1. This CDR3 region has 11 residues. Germline CDR1 MRHNA, CDR2 SNTAGT. CDR3 region: CASSEGTEQFF.

This sequence joins TRBV7-9 and TRBJ2-5; TCRdb's D call, TRBD2, is unchecked because there is no DNA. The CDR3 length is 18 residues. The V gene's germline CDR1 is SEHNR and CDR2 FQNEAQ (reference sequence). This chain's CDR3 is CASSPKNLASTTRETQYF.

The CDR3 reads CASSGDGLNTEAFF. This chain uses TRBV9 with TRBJ1-1; the D gene TCRdb calls, TRBD1, cannot be checked with no DNA. Germline CDR1 SGDLS, CDR2 YYNGEE. The CDR3 runs to 14 residues. Drawing the rest from reference TRBV9 and TRBJ1-1, the complete variable domain is DSGVTQTPKHLITATGQRVTLRCSPRSGDLSVYWYQQSLDQGLQFLIQYYNGEERAKGNILERFSAQQFPDLHSELNLSSLELGDSALYFCASSGDGLNTEAFFGQGTRLTVV.

This clonotype is classed as medium-sized by frequency. CDR3 residues: CSVEEGLYEQYF. J is TRBJ2-7 and V is TRBV29-1. This CDR3 has 12 residues. The germline V gene has CDR1 SQVTM and CDR2 ANQGSEA.

By frequency, this clonotype registers medium-sized. The chain links TRBV6-6 to TRBJ2-2; TCRdb names TRBD1, which stays unverified in the absence of DNA. CDR3 size: 15 residues. Germline CDR1 MNHNY, CDR2 SVGAGI (reference sequence). CDR3 sequence: CASKTGTGESGELFF.

Considering frequency, this clonotype is medium-sized. The chain employs TRBV12-3 or TRBV12-4 and TRBJ2-7; TCRdb names TRBD1, which stays unverified in the absence of DNA. This CDR3 is 14 amino acids long. The CDR3: CASSSLRTGYEQYF.

Considering frequency, this clonotype is medium-sized. J is TRBJ1-4 and V is TRBV2. The CDR3 covers 14 residues. In germline, CDR1 is SNHLY, CDR2 FYNNEI. CDR3 in amino acids: CASSVGATNEKLFF.

The chain combines TRBV7-3 with TRBJ2-7; absent DNA, TCRdb's TRBD2 call cannot be checked. CDR1 is SGHTA and CDR2 is FQGTGA in the germline V gene. The length of the CDR3 is 15 residues. The CDR3 protein is CASSLGAGGRYEQYF.

The V and J genes are TRBV3-1 and TRBJ2-7. The CDR3 consists of 16 residues. CDR1 is LGHDT, CDR2 YNNKEL, per germline (reference sequence). The CDR3 here is CASSQESPWAGDEQYF.

The chain joins TRBV6-5 to TRBJ2-7; TCRdb's assignment of TRBD1 cannot be checked, as there is no DNA. Per the germline V gene, CDR1 is MNHEY and CDR2 is SVGAGI. CDR3 length equals 15 residues. This chain's CDR3 is CASSYSAPGGHEQYF.

V gene TRBV24-1 combines with J gene TRBJ2-6; TCRdb lists TRBD1, though no DNA is available to test this call. This CDR3 is 16 amino acids long. Germline CDR1 KGHDR, CDR2 SFDVKD. The CDR3 reads CATSEGRVDGANVLTF.

The rearrangement uses TRBV19 and TRBJ2-1. The CDR3 is made up of 14 amino acids. From germline, CDR1 is LNHDA and CDR2 SQIVND (reference sequence). The CDR3 region is CASSINPEYNEQFF.